The 15 T cell receptor beta chains given below trace back to one sample, sequenced in a study of OX40 agonist ivuxolimab in advanced cancers. TCRdb's table, derived via immunoSEQ multiplex PCR, lists solely in-frame clones and lacks some. The sample consists of tens of thousands of clones, 80% to 85% of them appearing once. The sequencing used CD4+ or CD8+ T cells sorted from blood, collected in a trial of the OX40 agonist ivuxolimab. These TCRs come from an adult with an advanced solid tumor such as melanoma, head and neck, liver or kidney cancer.

The chain links TRBV7-6 to TRBJ2-1, with D hard to call. Germline V CDR1 and CDR2: SGHVS, FNYEAQ. V was clipped by 1 base and J by 4 bases, with 2 bases between them. CDR3 length: 12 amino acids. The DNA of the CDR3 is TGTGCCAGCAGCTTAGGATACAATGAGCAGTTCTTC. Translation gives CASSLGYNEQFF.

This rearrangement joins TRBV13 to TRBJ2-7; no firm D call. Germline V CDR1 and CDR2: PRHDT, FYEKMQ (reference sequence). V gave up 6 bases and J gave up 3 bases, with 12 bases separating them. CDR3 length: 13 amino acids. Here the CDR3 DNA reads TGTGCCAGCAGTTTAAGGGCCAGCTACGAGCAGTACTTC. Translation gives CASSLRASYEQYF.

The chain uses TRBV6-5 and TRBJ2-7; D may be TRBD1 (6 bases). V was trimmed by 7 bases and J by 2 bases, leaving 12 bases between them. The CDR3 is made up of 13 amino acids. Germline V gene data show CDR1 as MNHEY and CDR2 as SVGAGI. CDR3 region: CASTPSGAYEQYF. Here the CDR3 DNA reads TGTGCCAGCACCCCCTCAGGGGCCTACGAGCAGTACTTC.

This clone is medium-sized. V is TRBV4-3 and J is TRBJ1-1; TRBD1 aligns across 11 bases. CDR3 size: 16 residues. J lost 4 bases, V lost 0 bases, and 4 bases had no gene match. Germline V gives CDR1 LGHNA, CDR2 YSLEER. The CDR3 loop reads CASSQDRGTGGTEAFF. DNA of the CDR3: TGCGCCAGCAGCCAAGATCGGGGGACAGGGGGCACTGAAGCTTTCTTT.

In DNA, the CDR3 is TGTGCCAGCAGCTTTGGGACAGGGGGCGGATCAGATACGCAGTATTTT. Translation: CASSFGTGGGSDTQYF. This rearrangement joins TRBV7-7 to TRBJ2-3; 12 nucleotides line up with TRBD1. The J segment lost 4 bases and the V segment lost 3 bases, leaving 5 bases of the junction unmatched. The length of the CDR3 is 16 residues. From germline, CDR1 is SSHAT and CDR2 FNYEAQ (reference sequence).

The chain combines TRBV7-2 with TRBJ1-2, with 7 bases identical to TRBD1. Unmatched junction bases numbered 3, after V lost 1 base and J lost 7 bases. Germline V CDR1 and CDR2: SGHTA, FQGNSA. CDR3 length: 13 amino acids. As DNA, the CDR3 is TGTGCCAGCAGCTTAGGAGGGGGCCGTGGCTACACCTTC. It yields the protein CASSLGGGRGYTF.

V gene TRBV7-8 combines with J gene TRBJ1-2; possible D gene TRBD1, 5 bases. The germline CDR1 and CDR2 sequences are SGHVS and FQNEAQ. The CDR3 totals 16 residues. Trimming pared 1 base from V and 5 bases from J, leaving 17 bases between. The CDR3, as DNA: TGTGCCAGCAGCTTAGAACCGGCAGGGTCATGGTATGGCTACACCTTC. The encoded protein is CASSLEPAGSWYGYTF.

J is TRBJ1-1 and V is TRBV4-1; D is undetermined. Trimming removed 0 bases at V and 0 bases at J, with 8 bases between. Looked up from germline, CDR1 is MGHRA and CDR2 is YSYEKL. The CDR3 consists of 15 residues. The CDR3 loop reads CASSQEVTLNTEAFF. The CDR3 nucleotides read TGCGCCAGCAGCCAAGAGGTAACTCTGAACACTGAAGCTTTCTTT.

The chain is built from TRBV4-3 and TRBJ2-7, with D perhaps being TRBD1 or TRBD2 (6 bases each). V was clipped by 3 bases and J by 1 base, with 10 bases between them. CDR1 and CDR2 (germline): LGHNA, YSLEER. The CDR3 is 14 amino acids. This chain's CDR3 is CASSQGAGSYEQYF. In DNA form, the CDR3 reads TGCGCCAGCAGCCAGGGGGCGGGGTCCTACGAGCAGTACTTC.

The gene calls are TRBV7-9 and TRBJ2-3, with 12 bases lining up with TRBD2. CDR3 length: 18 amino acids. V was clipped by 5 bases and J by 1 base; unmatched bases: 10. The germline CDR1 and CDR2 sequences are SEHNR and FQNEAQ (reference sequence). The DNA for the CDR3 is TGTGCCAGCAGCCACCTAGCGGGAGGGACGGTGGGCACAGATACGCAGTATTTT. It encodes CASSHLAGGTVGTDTQYF.

The chain links TRBV11-3 to TRBJ1-2; D unresolved. The CDR3 has 13 amino acids. Germline loops: CDR1 SGHNT, CDR2 YENEEA. V was trimmed by 0 bases and J by 4 bases, leaving 6 bases between them. CDR3: CASSLDTVYGYTF. The CDR3 nucleotides read TGTGCCAGCAGCTTAGATACAGTCTATGGCTACACCTTC.

The V and J genes are TRBV5-4 and TRBJ2-5; 9 bases agree with TRBD2. V was pared by 4 bases and J by 5 bases, with 6 bases of the junction left unmatched. In germline, CDR1 is SGHNT, CDR2 YYREEE (reference sequence). The CDR3 length is 14 residues. Here the CDR3 reads CASSIGTSPETQYF. Written as DNA, the CDR3 is TGTGCCAGCAGCATTGGGACTAGCCCGGAGACCCAGTACTTC.

This clone was observed a single time. Germline is not matched at one junction end, which may reflect a read error. The genes are TRBV5-3 and TRBJ2-7, with TRBD1 as a possible D gene (5 bases). TRBV5-3 is an ORF; its function is uncertain. The CDR3 length is 14 residues. CDR3: CASSLGDSPYEQYF. CDR3 nucleotides: TGTGCCAGCAGCTTAGGAGACAGTCCTTACGAGCAGTACTTC.

The CDR3 here is CASSRGEHEKLFF. As DNA, the CDR3 is TGTGCCAGCAGTAGAGGGGAGCATGAAAAACTGTTTTTT. The V and J genes are TRBV6-6 and TRBJ1-4, with D possibly being TRBD1 (5 bases). V was clipped by 5 bases and J by 6 bases, with 10 bases between them. The CDR3 spans 13 residues. The germline V gene encodes CDR1 MNHNY and CDR2 SVGAGI (reference sequence).

V is TRBV5-1 and J is TRBJ2-5; D is uncertain. Germline V gene data show CDR1 as SGHRS and CDR2 as YFSETQ. This CDR3 has 14 amino acids. V was cut by 0 bases and J by 5 bases, with 11 bases left in between. CDR3 loop: CASSLEAGRETQYF. CDR3 sequence (DNA): TGCGCCAGCAGCTTGGAGGCCGGTCGGGAGACCCAGTACTTC.